Presented here are 21 T cell receptor beta chains from one specimen sequenced in a study of Graves' ophthalmopathy and Graves' hyperthyroidism. TCR beta CDR3 regions were amplified from RNA transcripts. Following a first-round RT-PCR that used HTBI primers, a second-round multiplex PCR was carried out. TCRdb passed the multiplex PCR reads through MiXCR, listing each CDR3 protein once. The table includes roughly 700,000 distinct CDR3 sequences, around 40% detected once. Input material: peripheral blood. The receptors originated from an adult man with Graves' ophthalmopathy.

The rearrangement uses TRBV10-3 and TRBJ2-5, with TRBD2 matching 8 bases. The CDR3 length is 13 residues. CDR1 ENHRY and CDR2 SYGVKD come from the germline V gene. V gave up 10 bases and J gave up 5 bases; unmatched junction bases: 9. The CDR3 spells CATDGGAGETQYF. Here the CDR3 DNA reads TGTGCCACGGACGGGGGGGCCGGGGAGACCCAGTACTTC.

This chain links TRBV25-1 with TRBJ1-5; D is unresolved. The CDR3 length is 15 residues. Trimming removed 5 bases from V and 2 bases from J, with 13 bases in between. Germline V CDR1 and CDR2: MGHDK, SYGVNS. The CDR3: CASSYGPRGNQPQHF. The CDR3 region has the DNA TGTGCCAGCAGTTACGGCCCGAGGGGCAATCAGCCCCAGCATTTT.

This chain uses TRBV11-2 with TRBJ1-5, with D possibly being TRBD1 (6 bases). V dropped 5 bases and J dropped 4 bases, with 15 bases sitting between them. Germline-derived CDR1 and CDR2 are SGHAT and FQNNGV. The CDR3 has 15 amino acids. The CDR3 bases are TGTGCCAGCAGCCTTCAAACAGGGTTAAATCAGCCCCAGCATTTT. Its protein is CASSLQTGLNQPQHF.

With regard to this clonotype: A much larger clone differs by one base, so this may be a read error. The chain carries TRBV10-3 and TRBJ1-2; 9 nucleotides match TRBD1. Germline V gene data show CDR1 as ENHRY and CDR2 as SYGVKD. This CDR3 spans 15 amino acids. V shed 6 bases, J shed 5 bases, and the junction held 10 bases outside the gene matches. The CDR3 DNA reads TGTGCCATCAGCGACAGGGGGAACGGGTTGTATGGCTACACCTTC. Translation: CAISDRGNGLYGYTF.

Ten or more counts support this clonotype. The chain has TRBV10-3 and TRBJ1-1; D is uncertain. The V end lost 5 bases, the J end lost 0 bases, and 10 bases lay between the germline ends. The CDR3 sequence is 14 residues long. Germline V gene lookup returns CDR1 ENHRY and CDR2 SYGVKD. DNA of the CDR3: TGTGCCATCAGTCCCCGGGTTCTGAACACTGAAGCTTTCTTT. As protein: CAISPRVLNTEAFF.

As to this clonotype: Possible read error: a much larger clone is one base away. The gene calls are TRBV24-1 and TRBJ2-7; D call uncertain. The CDR3 is 12 amino acids. Germline V gene lookup returns CDR1 KGHDR and CDR2 SFDVKD. This CDR3 is CVTSDVGNEQYF. The CDR3 bases are TGTGTCACCAGTGACGTAGGCAACGAGCAGTACTTC.

Comment on this clonotype: A much larger clone lies a single base off, so this may be a read error. V and J are TRBV29-1 and TRBJ2-5; 9 nucleotides line up with TRBD1. Germline CDR1 is SQVTM and CDR2 is ANQGSEA. This CDR3 region has 15 residues. The CDR3 sequence: CSARQGGASQGTQYF. CDR3 nucleotide sequence: TGCAGCGCCCGACAGGGGGGGGCAAGTCAAGGGACCCAGTACTTC.

The chain links TRBV5-5 to TRBJ2-7; 9 bases align to TRBD1. The germline V gene encodes CDR1 SGHKS and CDR2 YYEKEE (reference sequence). CDR3 length: 16 amino acids. The ends lost 4 bases at V and 1 base at J; junction bases unmatched: 9. The CDR3 protein is CASSPLEGQGSYEQYF. CDR3 bases: TGTGCCAGCAGCCCTCTAGAGGGACAGGGATCCTACGAGCAGTACTTC.

The V call is TRBV12-3 or TRBV12-4, the J call TRBJ2-3; D remains unclear. This CDR3 spans 13 amino acids. V was trimmed by 5 bases and J by 5 bases, leaving 11 bases between them. CDR3 nucleotide sequence: TGTGCCAGCAGTACCCTTAGTGGAGATACGCAGTATTTT. It is translated as CASSTLSGDTQYF.

Many counts were recorded for this clonotype. The rearrangement joins TRBV9 to TRBJ1-1, with D possibly being TRBD1 (5 bases). Germline V gene sequence: CDR1 SGDLS, CDR2 YYNGEE. There are 15 residues in the CDR3. V dropped 1 base and J dropped 1 base, with 11 bases sitting between them. The DNA for the CDR3 is TGTGCCAGCAGCGTATTGGGACTTTCGAACACTGAAGCTTTCTTT. Its translation is CASSVLGLSNTEAFF.

The genes are TRBV24-1 and TRBJ2-2, with 8 positions matching TRBD1. V lost 5 bases to trimming and J lost 4 bases; unmatched junction nucleotides: 8. CDR1 KGHDR and CDR2 SFDVKD come from the germline V gene. This CDR3 has 16 amino acids. CDR3 sequence reads: CATSGTGRGRTGELFF. The CDR3 coding sequence is TGTGCCACCAGTGGGACGGGCAGGGGGCGCACCGGGGAGCTGTTTTTT.

This clonotype was picked up a small number of times. The chain uses TRBV7-9 and TRBJ2-3; weak D call: TRBD1 (5 bases). Germline V gene lookup returns CDR1 SEHNR and CDR2 FQNEAQ (reference sequence). Trimming stripped 7 bases from V and 0 bases from J, with 11 bases between. This CDR3 spans 14 amino acids. The DNA of the CDR3 is TGTGCCAGCATCATCACAGGTAGCACAGATACGCAGTATTTT. Its protein product is CASIITGSTDTQYF.

The rearrangement joins TRBV19 to TRBJ1-5; 7 positions match TRBD1. Germline V gives CDR1 LNHDA, CDR2 SQIVND (reference sequence). This CDR3 is built from 17 residues. V lost 2 bases to trimming and J lost 6 bases; unmatched junction nucleotides: 13. The CDR3 spells CASSILAAAGGIQPQHF. The DNA for the CDR3 is TGTGCCAGTAGTATATTGGCTGCGGCAGGGGGTATTCAGCCCCAGCATTTT.

This clonotype was counted at least ten times. V usage is TRBV29-1 and J usage is TRBJ2-2, with TRBD1 identical over 7 bases. Per the germline V gene, CDR1 is SQVTM and CDR2 is ANQGSEA. V shed 6 bases, J shed 4 bases, and the junction held 5 bases outside the gene matches. CDR3 length: 13 residues. The CDR3 nucleotides are TGCAGCGTAGGACAGGACCTCACCGGGGAGCTGTTTTTT. This sequence encodes CSVGQDLTGELFF.

This clonotype has just a few counts. V is TRBV5-8 and J is TRBJ1-2; D may be TRBD1 (6 bases). The V and J ends lost 3 bases and 0 bases respectively, with 12 bases between them. The CDR3 is 15 amino acids. The germline CDR1 and CDR2 sequences are SGHTS and YDEGEE. The CDR3 nucleotides read TGTGCCAGCAGCTGGGGGGGCCGAGCTAACTATGGCTACACCTTC. Its protein product is CASSWGGRANYGYTF. The complete variable domain, with remaining parts taken from reference TRBV5-8 and TRBJ1-2, reads EAGVTQSPTHLIKTRGQQATLRCSPISGHTSVYWYQQALGLGLQFLLWYDEGEERNRGNFPPRFSGRQFPNYSSELNVNALELEDSALYLCASSWGGRANYGYTFGSGTRLTVV.

A remark on this clonotype: Being one base from a much bigger clone, this may be a read error. The chain employs TRBV13 and TRBJ2-7; 10 nucleotides agree with TRBD1. From germline, CDR1 is PRHDT and CDR2 FYEKMQ (reference sequence). V was pared by 5 bases and J by 6 bases, with 7 bases of the junction left unmatched. The CDR3 consists of 14 residues. CDR3 sequence (DNA): TGTGCCAGCAGCCCCGGGACAGGGGCCGTCGAGCAGTACTTC. It yields the protein CASSPGTGAVEQYF.

The V call is TRBV5-4, the J call TRBJ2-7, with 7 bases fitting TRBD2. Germline V gene data show CDR1 as SGHNT and CDR2 as YYREEE (reference sequence). With 4 bases clipped from V and 2 bases from J, the junction kept 12 bases outside the gene matches. CDR3 length: 16 residues. The CDR3 coding sequence is TGTGCCAGCAGCGTGGCCGGGAGGATGAGGGCCTACGAGCAGTACTTC. Translating it yields CASSVAGRMRAYEQYF.

The V call is TRBV20-1, the J call TRBJ2-7, with 13 bases aligning to TRBD2. Looked up from germline, CDR1 is DFQATT and CDR2 is SNEGSKA (reference sequence). V lost 6 bases, J lost 3 bases, and 8 bases stayed unmatched. The CDR3 contains 15 residues. The CDR3 bases are TGCAGTGCGCCCGGGACTAGCGGGGAACTCTACGAGCAGTACTTC. Protein: CSAPGTSGELYEQYF.

This clonotype was counted a few times. This sequence joins TRBV19 and TRBJ2-7; 7 bases match TRBD1. The length of the CDR3 is 15 residues. J lost 0 bases, V lost 5 bases, and 7 bases had no gene match. CDR1 is LNHDA and CDR2 is SQIVND in the germline V gene (reference sequence). CDR3 DNA sequence: TGTGCCAGTAGTCCCGACAGGGACAGCTCCTACGAGCAGTACTTC. Its translation is CASSPDRDSSYEQYF.

There are many counts of this clonotype. The V gene is TRBV7-9, the J gene TRBJ1-5; 8 bases fit TRBD1. The J segment lost 4 bases and the V segment lost 5 bases, leaving 4 bases of the junction unmatched. CDR3 length: 14 residues. Germline CDR1 SEHNR, CDR2 FQNEAQ (reference sequence). DNA for the CDR3: TGTGCCAGCAGCGTGACAGGGGCGAATCAGCCCCAGCATTTT. This sequence encodes CASSVTGANQPQHF.

About this clonotype itself: A read error may produce the germline difference seen at one junction end. The chain employs TRBV25-1 and TRBJ1-4; 7 nucleotides agree with TRBD1. This CDR3 region has 16 residues. CDR1 and CDR2 from the germline V gene are MGHDK and SYGVNS. CDR3 in DNA: TGTGCCAGCAGTCCCGACTGGACAGGAACTTATGAAAAACTGTTTTTT. Its protein is CASSPDWTGTYEKLFF. The full variable domain, in which reference TRBV25-1 and TRBJ1-4 provide the parts outside the CDR3, is EADIYQTPRYLVIGTGKKITLECSQTMGHDKMYWYQQDPGMELHLIHYSYGVNSTEKGDLSSESTVSRIRTEHFPLTLESARPSHTSQYLCASSPDWTGTYEKLFFGSGTQLSVL.